There are a few counts of the clone carrying this T cell receptor (beta chain). The antigen is undetermined. This record comes from a study of T-cell reconstitution after alpha-beta-depleted transplantation in children. Study-wide results and limits: One year post-transplant, T-cell counts and diversity were largely derived from T cells produced anew.

Unique molecular identifiers were built into the TCRbeta library. TCRdb analysed the PCR reads with MiXCR anew, one entry per CDR3 protein. The table has around 500,000 distinct CDR3 sequences, about 23% seen once. Germline-derived CDR1 and CDR2 are DFQATT and SNEGSKA (reference sequence). This CDR3 has 11 amino acids. The receptor comes from a boy in the first two years of life who had a stem cell transplant for acute myeloid leukemia, so the T cells may come from the graft donor. The input for sequencing was PBMCs, mostly from graft donor cells, taken 360 days after TCRalphabeta/CD19-depleted stem cell transplant. V is TRBV20-1 and J is TRBJ1-2, with 10 positions matching TRBD1. This chain's CDR3 is CRGQGREGYTF. CDR3 in DNA: TGCAGGGGACAGGGGAGAGAAGGCTACACCTTC.